Following are 4 T cell receptor beta chains from one sample sequenced in a study of cytomegalovirus exposure and HLA in healthy donors. The PCR had 60 Vbeta and 13 Jbeta primers. Clones were sequenced by immunoSEQ multiplex PCR, and TCRdb holds only the in-frame ones, with some missing. The table shows about 160,000 clones, with around 74% occurring only once. Source material: PBMCs. The receptors were sampled from a female donor in good health and CMV-seronegative.

V and J are TRBV5-4 and TRBJ2-2, with a weak D call TRBD2 (5 bases). The V gene lost 5 bases and the J gene lost 2 bases, with 10 bases spanning the gap. The germline gives CDR1 SGHNT, CDR2 YYREEE (reference sequence). The CDR3 is 14 residues long. The CDR3 DNA reads as TGTGCCAGCAGGCCGGGATCCAACACCGGGGAGCTGTTTTTT. Encoded protein: CASRPGSNTGELFF.

The V and J genes are TRBV6-6 and TRBJ1-4, with D uncertain. Germline lookup yields CDR1 MNHNY and CDR2 SVGAGI (reference sequence). V was cut by 10 bases and J by 3 bases, with 9 bases left in between. The CDR3 covers 12 residues. CDR3 sequence reads: CATRSANEKLFF. As DNA, the CDR3 is TGTGCCACCCGTTCGGCTAATGAAAAACTGTTTTTT.

The V gene is TRBV29-1, the J gene TRBJ2-3, with TRBD1 matching 7 bases. The CDR3 runs 14 residues. V lost 7 bases, J lost 5 bases, and 12 bases stayed unmatched. Germline V gene data show CDR1 as SQVTM and CDR2 as ANQGSEA. The CDR3 protein is CSALTGIVEDTQYF. The CDR3 region has the DNA TGCAGCGCCCTGACAGGGATCGTCGAAGATACGCAGTATTTT.

The V call is TRBV2, the J call TRBJ1-5; TRBD1 agrees at 10 bases. With V trimmed by 8 bases and J by 4 bases, 8 bases remained unmatched. CDR3 length: 15 residues. In germline, CDR1 is SNHLY, CDR2 FYNNEI. CDR3 region: CASGPGQGGNQPQHF. In DNA, the CDR3 is TGTGCCAGCGGCCCCGGACAGGGGGGAAATCAGCCCCAGCATTTT. Variable domain in full (rest from reference TRBV2 and TRBJ1-5): EPEVTQTPSHQVTQMGQEVILRCVPISNHLYFYWYRQILGQKVEFLVSFYNNEISEKSEIFDDQFSVERPDGSNFTLKIRSTKLEDSAMYFCASGPGQGGNQPQHFGDGTRLSIL.